The 22 T cell receptor beta chains presented below share a single source sample, sequenced in a study of blood T cell repertoires in COVID-19. Clones were read by immunoSEQ multiplex PCR, and TCRdb kept only the in-frame ones, dropping some. Of approximately 220,000 clones in the sample, more than 80% were seen once. Sequenced sample: PBMCs or T cells enriched from blood (not recorded which). These receptors were taken from a woman between 35 and 50 years old with acute COVID-19.

V gene TRBV4-3 combines with J gene TRBJ2-4; D is undetermined. Trimming cost V 1 base and J 1 base, with 17 bases left between them. The CDR3 runs to 18 residues. The germline gives CDR1 LGHNA, CDR2 YSLEER. CDR3 protein: CASSQVGQPLTAKNIQYF. CDR3 DNA: TGCGCCAGCAGCCAAGTTGGCCAACCCCTTACGGCCAAAAACATTCAGTACTTC.

This clone has only one observation. The CDR3 DNA follows: TGTGCCAGTAGTATTGGGACTGGGAACACTGAAGCTTTCTTT. The encoded protein is CASSIGTGNTEAFF. The J gene is TRBJ1-1, the V gene TRBV19, with D possibly TRBD1 on 5 matching bases. Per the germline V gene, CDR1 is LNHDA and CDR2 is SQIVND (reference sequence). The V gene lost 3 bases and the J gene lost 1 base, with 9 bases spanning the gap. The CDR3 consists of 14 residues.

This rearrangement joins TRBV24-1 to TRBJ1-1; the D is unclear. The CDR3 is 15 amino acids. The V end lost 2 bases, the J end lost 0 bases, and 9 bases lay between the germline ends. The germline gives CDR1 KGHDR, CDR2 SFDVKD. The CDR3 reads CATSDYGRLNTEAFF. CDR3 bases: TGTGCCACCAGTGATTATGGCAGATTGAACACTGAAGCTTTCTTT.

This clone was counted a single time. The rearrangement joins TRBV10-3 to TRBJ2-1, with 11 bases fitting TRBD2. Germline-derived CDR1 and CDR2 are ENHRY and SYGVKD. V trimming: 6 bases; J trimming: 8 bases; junction bases outside the gene matches: 3. The CDR3 has 13 amino acids. The CDR3 protein is CAIRGTSGDEQFF. The CDR3 coding sequence is TGTGCCATCAGAGGGACTAGCGGAGATGAGCAGTTCTTC.

This chain uses TRBV7-2 with TRBJ1-5; 11 bases match TRBD1. The V segment lost 5 bases and the J segment 4 bases; nucleotides outside the gene matches: 4. This CDR3 is 15 amino acids long. Germline assignment: CDR1 SGHTA and CDR2 FQGNSA. The CDR3 DNA reads TGTGCCAGCAGCCTGGGGACAGGGGGGAATCAGCCCCAGCATTTT. It encodes CASSLGTGGNQPQHF.

V and J are TRBV13 and TRBJ1-2; 8 bases map to TRBD1. The V gene end was trimmed by 5 bases and the J gene end by 2 bases; junction bases not matched to a gene: 7. The CDR3 runs to 15 residues. Germline loops: CDR1 PRHDT, CDR2 FYEKMQ (reference sequence). CDR3 region: CASSETDRVNYGYTF. CDR3 coding DNA: TGTGCCAGCAGCGAAACGGACAGGGTAAACTATGGCTACACCTTC. Combining the CDR3 with reference TRBV13 and TRBJ1-2 gives the whole variable domain AAGVIQSPRHLIKEKRETATLKCYPIPRHDTVYWYQQGPGQDPQFLISFYEKMQSDKGSIPDRFSAQQFSDYHSELNMSSLELGDSALYFCASSETDRVNYGYTFGSGTRLTVV.

This chain uses TRBV5-1 with TRBJ1-6, with TRBD1 identical over 10 bases. CDR1 SGHRS and CDR2 YFSETQ come from the germline V gene. CDR3 size: 15 residues. J lost 10 bases, V lost 4 bases, and 8 bases had no gene match. The CDR3 here is CASSTGDRGESPLHF. The CDR3 bases are TGCGCCAGCAGCACGGGGGACAGGGGAGAATCACCCCTCCACTTT.

The chain couples TRBV5-1 to TRBJ1-1, with D possibly TRBD1 on 5 matching bases. V lost 2 bases and J 4 bases, leaving 9 bases between the germline ends. The germline V gene has CDR1 SGHRS and CDR2 YFSETQ. The CDR3 has 13 amino acids. CDR3 DNA: TGCGCCAGCAGCTTTAGGCAGGGCACTGAAGCTTTCTTT. It specifies CASSFRQGTEAFF.

V usage is TRBV19 and J usage is TRBJ1-1, with TRBD1 identical over 8 bases. The CDR3 has 15 residues. After removal of 5 bases from V and 5 bases from J, the junction contained 10 bases not matched to a gene. The germline V gene has CDR1 LNHDA and CDR2 SQIVND (reference sequence). The CDR3 region is CASSQGAQGGTEAFF. The CDR3 DNA follows: TGTGCCAGTAGTCAGGGGGCCCAAGGGGGGACTGAAGCTTTCTTT.

The chain links TRBV29-1 to TRBJ2-5; D may be TRBD1 (5 bases). The CDR3 has 14 residues. V lost 3 bases to trimming and J lost 5 bases, with 16 bases between them. Per germline, CDR1 SQVTM and CDR2 ANQGSEA. The CDR3 sequence is CSVEYVQGRETQYF. In DNA, the CDR3 is TGCAGCGTTGAGTATGTGCAGGGCAGGGAGACCCAGTACTTC.

This CDR3 is CASSDSALGEKLFF. CDR3 sequence (DNA): TGTGCCAGCTCAGACAGCGCCCTTGGTGAAAAACTGTTTTTT. The chain combines TRBV18 with TRBJ1-4; the D gene is possibly TRBD1 (5 bases). The CDR3 loop spans 14 amino acids. Germline V gives CDR1 KGHSH, CDR2 LQKENI. V was pared by 5 bases and J by 7 bases, with 14 bases between.

The chain is built from TRBV5-6 and TRBJ2-2; 8 bases map to TRBD1. Germline trimming cut 10 bases from V and 6 bases from J; bases unmatched to any gene: 14. Germline V gene sequence: CDR1 SGHDT, CDR2 YYEEEE. The CDR3 runs to 15 residues. CDR3 nucleotide sequence: TGTGCCTCCAAAGGCAGGGGGCTTAAAGCCGGGGAGCTGTTTTTT. It yields the protein CASKGRGLKAGELFF.

The J gene is TRBJ1-2, the V gene TRBV9; D might be TRBD1 (5 bases). V was trimmed by 1 base and J by 6 bases, leaving 13 bases between them. The CDR3 loop spans 14 amino acids. Germline V gene data show CDR1 as SGDLS and CDR2 as YYNGEE. The CDR3 DNA is TGTGCCAGCAGCGTAAAGAGGGGAGGGGATGGCTACACCTTC. Its protein product is CASSVKRGGDGYTF.

This chain uses TRBV2 with TRBJ1-1; D gene uncertain. Per the germline V gene, CDR1 is SNHLY and CDR2 is FYNNEI. The CDR3 is 16 residues long. Trimming shortened V by 7 bases and J by 3 bases, and 21 bases separated the two germline ends. The CDR3 here is CASMVVQDYDYTEAFF. CDR3 sequence (DNA): TGTGCCAGCATGGTAGTTCAGGATTATGATTACACTGAAGCTTTCTTT.

The CDR3 region is CASSLLDREAYEQYF. Written as DNA, the CDR3 is TGTGCCAGCAGCTTGCTCGACAGGGAGGCCTACGAGCAGTACTTC. V usage is TRBV6-5 and J usage is TRBJ2-7; TRBD1 is a possible D gene (7 bases). From germline, CDR1 is MNHEY and CDR2 SVGAGI. The CDR3 extends over 15 amino acids. With 6 bases removed from V and 2 bases from J, the gap between germline ends came to 17 bases.

The CDR3 DNA is TGTGCCAGCAGTGACCCATTAACCGACAGGGCCGCTGAAGCTTTCTTT. Protein sequence: CASSDPLTDRAAEAFF. This chain uses TRBV2 with TRBJ1-1; 7 bases fit TRBD1. CDR3 length: 16 amino acids. CDR1 is SNHLY, CDR2 FYNNEI, per germline. Trimming removed 3 bases from V and 6 bases from J; junction bases left unmatched: 13.

The genes are TRBV24-1 and TRBJ2-5; 7 bases line up with TRBD1. Trimming at V came to 4 bases and at J to 3 bases, leaving 4 bases not matched to a gene. CDR1 and CDR2 (germline): KGHDR, SFDVKD. The CDR3 has 14 residues. This chain's CDR3 is CATSDLGTEETQYF. CDR3 nucleotide sequence: TGTGCCACCAGTGACCTTGGGACAGAAGAGACCCAGTACTTC.

The chain carries TRBV7-8 and TRBJ1-2, with 8 bases fitting TRBD1. Trimming at V came to 6 bases and at J to 6 bases, leaving 12 bases not matched to a gene. The CDR3 sequence is 15 residues long. Germline V CDR1 and CDR2: SGHVS, FQNEAQ. CDR3 bases: TGTGCCAGCAGTCAGAAGTCCAGGGGGCTAGATGGCTACACCTTC. Translation: CASSQKSRGLDGYTF.

The chain uses TRBV19 and TRBJ1-5; 7 bases align to TRBD1. Germline V gene data show CDR1 as LNHDA and CDR2 as SQIVND (reference sequence). Trimming removed 3 bases from V and 5 bases from J; junction bases left unmatched: 7. The CDR3 is 15 residues long. Here the CDR3 DNA reads TGTGCCAGTAGTATTGGGCAGGGGGGTTATCAGCCCCAGCATTTT. It codes for CASSIGQGGYQPQHF.

The chain uses TRBV3-1 (or the pseudogene TRBV3-2) and TRBJ1-5; 7 bases fit TRBD1. The germline V gene has CDR1 LGHDT and CDR2 YNNKEL (reference sequence). V lost 4 bases and J lost 2; bases outside the gene matches: 11. CDR3 length equals 17 residues. The CDR3 DNA reads as TGTGCCAGCAGCCCCTCAACTTTCGGACAGGGCAATCAGCCCCAGCATTTT. Residues: CASSPSTFGQGNQPQHF.

J is TRBJ1-1 and V is TRBV3-1 (or the pseudogene TRBV3-2), with D possibly TRBD1 on 6 matching bases. This CDR3 comprises 14 residues. Germline loops: CDR1 LGHDT, CDR2 YNNKEL (reference sequence). Deletions cut 3 bases from V and 6 bases from J, with 14 bases between. CDR3: CASSQWQGRPEAFF. The CDR3 DNA sequence: TGTGCCAGCAGCCAGTGGCAGGGGCGCCCTGAAGCTTTCTTT.

This sequence joins TRBV7-9 and TRBJ1-2; D is uncertain. From germline, CDR1 is SEHNR and CDR2 FQNEAQ (reference sequence). The germline V and J ends were trimmed by 1 base and 4 bases, with 10 bases remaining between them. The CDR3 length is 14 residues. In DNA form, the CDR3 reads TGTGCCAGCAGCTTAGACCCGGGTGGCTATGGCTACACCTTC. Translating gives CASSLDPGGYGYTF.